These T cell receptor beta chains were read from a single sample in a study of cytomegalovirus exposure and HLA in healthy donors. Only in-frame clones appear in the TCRdb table, and some are missing; sequencing was by immunoSEQ multiplex PCR. The sample shows about 110,000 clones, approximately 79% of them seen only once. Sequenced input: PBMCs. These receptors originate from a man aged 60-69 years in good health and CMV-seronegative. Both conserved end residues are part of each CDR3. D genes are given only for firm matches. Clone size is shown for a subset of rows, as once, few, many or a class of expanded clone.

J gene: TRBJ1-5; CDR3 length: 13; clone size: .; V gene: TRBV6-9; D gene: .; CDR3 protein: CASSYWGPRPQHF; CDR3 DNA: TGTGCCAGCAGTTATTGGGGGCCGCGGCCCCAGCATTTT
J gene: TRBJ1-1; CDR3 length: 12; clone size: .; V gene: TRBV5-1; D gene: .; CDR3 protein: CASSTQGFGAFF; CDR3 DNA: TGCGCCAGCAGCACGCAGGGTTTCGGGGCTTTCTTT
J gene: TRBJ1-5; CDR3 length: 15; clone size: .; V gene: TRBV7-8; D gene: TRBD1; CDR3 protein: CASSPWDRENQPQHF; CDR3 DNA: TGTGCCAGCAGCCCGTGGGACAGGGAAAATCAGCCCCAGCATTTT
J gene: TRBJ2-3; CDR3 length: 15; clone size: few; V gene: TRBV7-9; D gene: TRBD2; CDR3 protein: CASSLVGLAADTQYF; CDR3 DNA: TGTGCCAGCAGCTTAGTGGGACTAGCTGCAGATACGCAGTATTTT
J gene: TRBJ2-5; CDR3 length: 15; clone size: .; V gene: TRBV6-1; D gene: TRBD1; CDR3 protein: CASSESLDRGKTQYF; CDR3 DNA: TGTGCCAGCAGTGAATCACTCGACAGGGGCAAGACCCAGTACTTC
J gene: TRBJ2-1; CDR3 length: 15; clone size: .; V gene: TRBV6-1; D gene: TRBD2; CDR3 protein: CASSPGLANYNEQFF; CDR3 DNA: TGTGCCAGCAGTCCGGGACTAGCCAACTACAATGAGCAGTTCTTC
J gene: TRBJ2-3; CDR3 length: 13; clone size: .; V gene: TRBV19; D gene: .; CDR3 protein: CASNPGGTDTQYF; CDR3 DNA: TGTGCCAGTAATCCGGGTGGCACAGATACGCAGTATTTT
J gene: TRBJ1-1; CDR3 length: 17; clone size: .; V gene: TRBV29-1; D gene: .; CDR3 protein: CSVVEGGTPLKNTEAFF; CDR3 DNA: TGCAGCGTTGTAGAGGGGGGAACACCCCTGAAAAACACTGAAGCTTTCTTT
J gene: TRBJ2-3; CDR3 length: 14; clone size: .; V gene: TRBV7-2; D gene: .; CDR3 protein: CASSSRTDILPQYF; CDR3 DNA: TGTGCCAGCAGCTCTAGGACAGATATCTTGCCGCAGTATTTT
J gene: TRBJ1-2; CDR3 length: 16; clone size: .; V gene: TRBV7-9; D gene: .; CDR3 protein: CASSSGVGADGYGYTF; CDR3 DNA: TGTGCCAGCAGCTCAGGGGTGGGGGCCGACGGGTATGGCTACACCTTC
J gene: TRBJ1-2; CDR3 length: 16; clone size: .; V gene: TRBV5-5; D gene: TRBD1; CDR3 protein: CASSSNFGPGGGGYTF; CDR3 DNA: TGTGCCAGCAGCTCCAACTTCGGTCCAGGGGGCGGTGGCTACACCTTC
J gene: TRBJ1-6; CDR3 length: 13; clone size: few; V gene: TRBV6-5; D gene: TRBD1; CDR3 protein: CASSDRAGSPLHF; CDR3 DNA: TGTGCCAGCAGCGACAGGGCTGGTTCACCCCTCCACTTT
J gene: TRBJ2-5; CDR3 length: 16; clone size: .; V gene: TRBV7-2; D gene: TRBD2; CDR3 protein: CASSLGFAAGAETQYF; CDR3 DNA: TGTGCCAGCAGCTTAGGGTTCGCAGCGGGGGCAGAAACCCAGTACTTC
J gene: TRBJ1-2; CDR3 length: 14; clone size: .; V gene: TRBV5-1; D gene: .; CDR3 protein: CASSLAQGFYGYTF; CDR3 DNA: TGCGCCAGCAGCTTGGCGCAGGGCTTCTATGGCTACACCTTC
J gene: TRBJ1-1; CDR3 length: 16; clone size: few; V gene: TRBV18; D gene: .; CDR3 protein: CASSPFNLGANTEAFF; CDR3 DNA: TGTGCCAGCTCACCTTTCAACCTAGGGGCGAACACTGAAGCTTTCTTT
J gene: TRBJ1-1; CDR3 length: 14; clone size: medium-sized; V gene: TRBV2; D gene: .; CDR3 protein: CASRGAQRPTEAFF; CDR3 DNA: TGTGCCAGCAGGGGGGCCCAGAGGCCCACTGAAGCTTTCTTT
J gene: TRBJ2-4; CDR3 length: 15; clone size: .; V gene: TRBV6-5; D gene: .; CDR3 protein: CASSYSRGAKNIQYF; CDR3 DNA: TGTGCCAGCAGTTACTCGCGGGGAGCCAAAAACATTCAGTACTTC
J gene: TRBJ1-4; CDR3 length: 14; clone size: .; V gene: TRBV7-9; D gene: TRBD1; CDR3 protein: CASNRQGFDEKLFF; CDR3 DNA: TGTGCCAGCAACAGACAGGGGTTTGATGAAAAACTGTTTTTT
J gene: TRBJ1-5; CDR3 length: 15; clone size: few; V gene: TRBV19; D gene: .; CDR3 protein: CASSDAEGAWQPQHF; CDR3 DNA: TGTGCCAGTAGTGACGCAGAGGGAGCATGGCAGCCCCAGCATTTT
J gene: TRBJ2-6; CDR3 length: 13; clone size: .; V gene: TRBV19; D gene: .; CDR3 protein: CASLGDGANVLTF; CDR3 DNA: TGTGCCAGTTTGGGAGATGGGGCCAACGTCCTGACTTTC
J gene: TRBJ2-5; CDR3 length: 16; clone size: .; V gene: TRBV4-1; D gene: .; CDR3 protein: CASSHRDLVPKETQYF; CDR3 DNA: TGCGCCAGCAGCCACCGCGACTTGGTCCCAAAGGAGACCCAGTACTTC
J gene: TRBJ1-1; CDR3 length: 15; clone size: once; V gene: TRBV19; D gene: .; CDR3 protein: CASSYSTEKNTEAFF; CDR3 DNA: TGTGCCAGTAGTTACTCGACAGAGAAGAACACTGAAGCTTTCTTT
J gene: TRBJ2-3; CDR3 length: 14; clone size: .; V gene: TRBV19; D gene: .; CDR3 protein: CASSTRAGQDTQYF; CDR3 DNA: TGTGCCAGTAGTACCCGGGCAGGACAAGATACGCAGTATTTT
J gene: TRBJ1-2; CDR3 length: 15; clone size: .; V gene: TRBV9; D gene: .; CDR3 protein: CASSVEFEGFYGYTF; CDR3 DNA: TGTGCCAGCAGCGTTGAGTTTGAGGGATTCTATGGCTACACCTTC
J gene: TRBJ1-4; CDR3 length: 13; clone size: once; V gene: TRBV2; D gene: .; CDR3 protein: CASSDLTNEKLFF; CDR3 DNA: TGTGCCAGCAGTGACTTAACTAATGAAAAACTGTTTTTT
J gene: TRBJ1-1; CDR3 length: 13; clone size: .; V gene: TRBV6-5; D gene: TRBD1; CDR3 protein: CASSSHRGLPSFF; CDR3 DNA: TGTGCCAGCAGTTCACACAGGGGTCTTCCATCTTTCTTT
J gene: TRBJ1-1; CDR3 length: 14; clone size: few; V gene: TRBV5-1; D gene: .; CDR3 protein: CASSLEATGVGAFF; CDR3 DNA: TGCGCCAGCAGCTTGGAGGCTACAGGCGTCGGGGCTTTCTTT
J gene: TRBJ1-6; CDR3 length: 13; clone size: .; V gene: TRBV7-9; D gene: .; CDR3 protein: CASSPEGAPPLHF; CDR3 DNA: TGTGCCAGCAGCCCCGAGGGAGCGCCACCCCTCCACTTT
J gene: TRBJ1-1; CDR3 length: 13; clone size: .; V gene: TRBV10-3; D gene: .; CDR3 protein: CAISEPQVSEAFF; CDR3 DNA: TGTGCCATCAGTGAGCCGCAGGTTTCAGAAGCTTTCTTT
J gene: TRBJ1-5; CDR3 length: 16; clone size: .; V gene: TRBV6-6; D gene: TRBD1; CDR3 protein: CASTGTGGSPNQPQHF; CDR3 DNA: TGTGCCAGCACGGGCACAGGGGGTAGCCCCAATCAGCCCCAGCATTTT
J gene: TRBJ1-5; CDR3 length: 15; clone size: few; V gene: TRBV30; D gene: .; CDR3 protein: CAWSPPGGVNQPQHF; CDR3 DNA: TGTGCCTGGAGTCCTCCCGGGGGAGTCAATCAGCCCCAGCATTTT
J gene: TRBJ1-1; CDR3 length: 16; clone size: .; V gene: TRBV10-3; D gene: .; CDR3 protein: CAISGLSGNLNTEAFF; CDR3 DNA: TGTGCCATCAGTGGTTTGTCGGGGAACTTGAACACTGAAGCTTTCTTT
J gene: TRBJ2-1; CDR3 length: 16; clone size: .; V gene: TRBV27; D gene: .; CDR3 protein: CASSLVGGSSYNEQFF; CDR3 DNA: TGTGCCAGCAGTTTAGTCGGGGGTAGCTCCTACAATGAGCAGTTCTTC
J gene: TRBJ2-3; CDR3 length: 14; clone size: .; V gene: TRBV13; D gene: .; CDR3 protein: CASSLGGNTDTQYF; CDR3 DNA: TGTGCCAGCAGCTTAGGCGGGAACACAGATACGCAGTATTTT
J gene: TRBJ2-3; CDR3 length: 14; clone size: .; V gene: TRBV4-1; D gene: .; CDR3 protein: CASSQRRGPDTQYF; CDR3 DNA: TGCGCCAGCAGCCAGAGACGAGGCCCAGATACGCAGTATTTT
J gene: TRBJ2-4; CDR3 length: 12; clone size: .; V gene: TRBV21-1; D gene: .; CDR3 protein: CASSGLQGAAYF; CDR3 DNA: TGTGCCAGCAGCGGATTACAGGGGGCGGCATACTTC
J gene: TRBJ2-3; CDR3 length: 16; clone size: once; V gene: TRBV7-3; D gene: .; CDR3 protein: CASSPVQGTSTDTQYF; CDR3 DNA: TGTGCCAGCAGTCCCGTGCAGGGGACAAGCACAGATACGCAGTATTTT
J gene: TRBJ2-6; CDR3 length: 14; clone size: .; V gene: TRBV6-1; D gene: .; CDR3 protein: CATLLFSGANVLTF; CDR3 DNA: TGTGCCACCCTTCTCTTCTCTGGGGCCAACGTCCTGACTTTC
J gene: TRBJ1-1; CDR3 length: 16; clone size: .; V gene: TRBV7-8; D gene: TRBD1; CDR3 protein: CASSLDPGQGNTEAFF; CDR3 DNA: TGTGCCAGCAGCTTAGATCCGGGACAGGGGAACACTGAAGCTTTCTTT
J gene: TRBJ1-6; CDR3 length: 14; clone size: .; V gene: TRBV6-1; D gene: TRBD1; CDR3 protein: CASGQGFSASPLHF; CDR3 DNA: TGTGCCAGCGGACAGGGTTTCAGTGCTTCACCCCTCCACTTT
J gene: TRBJ2-1; CDR3 length: 15; clone size: few; V gene: TRBV7-3; D gene: TRBD2; CDR3 protein: CASSLMGLPGGEQFF; CDR3 DNA: TGTGCCAGCAGCCTAATGGGACTACCCGGCGGAGAGCAGTTCTTC
J gene: TRBJ2-1; CDR3 length: 16; clone size: .; V gene: TRBV27; D gene: .; CDR3 protein: CASSQPSQLSYNEQFF; CDR3 DNA: TGTGCCAGCAGTCAACCATCCCAACTGTCTTACAATGAGCAGTTCTTC
J gene: TRBJ2-6; CDR3 length: 17; clone size: few; V gene: TRBV5-1; D gene: .; CDR3 protein: CASSLSTVASGANVLTF; CDR3 DNA: TGCGCCAGCAGCTTGTCGACGGTAGCCTCTGGGGCCAACGTCCTGACTTTC
J gene: TRBJ2-3; CDR3 length: 15; clone size: few; V gene: TRBV5-4; D gene: .; CDR3 protein: CASSPPQAPGDTQYF; CDR3 DNA: TGTGCCAGCAGCCCCCCGCAGGCGCCCGGAGATACGCAGTATTTT
J gene: TRBJ2-7; CDR3 length: 11; clone size: .; V gene: TRBV7-9; D gene: .; CDR3 protein: CASSLRESKDF; CDR3 DNA: TGTGCCAGCAGCTTGAGGGAGAGCAAAGACTTC